These 20 T cell receptor beta chains originate from one sample sequenced in a study of T-cell memory formation after mild COVID-19 (dated by TCRdb to 2020 to 2022). Receptor amplification or capture employed 5' RACE. This sample was sequenced with an Illumina NovaSeq 6000. TCRdb handled the public reads itself, with Q25 trimming in fastp and clone calling in MiXCR, and kept productive beta chains. Rows are combined by CDR3 protein, so each entry shows the most common genes and DNA. The sample has about 560,000 distinct CDR3 sequences on record, approximately 15% of them singletons. The ten largest account for about 7.5% of the sample. Sequenced input: PBMCs or a T cell subset sorted from them (not recorded which). These receptors were obtained from an adult woman who had mild COVID-19 (a few samples of this study predate the infection). The sample titles of this study are shuffled in the database, so cell type and time point are left out; the donor was told from shared clones.

This clonotype has a count of ten or more. V usage is TRBV7-8 and J usage is TRBJ2-1, with 9 bases aligning to TRBD2. The CDR3 has 19 residues. The ends lost 0 bases at V and 4 bases at J; junction bases unmatched: 13. Per germline, CDR1 SGHVS and CDR2 FQNEAQ. The CDR3 coding sequence is TGTGCCAGCAGCTTAGCGTTGGCTAGCGGGATCGTAAATTACAATGAGCAGTTCTTC. Protein sequence: CASSLALASGIVNYNEQFF.

The chain is built from TRBV12-3 or TRBV12-4 and TRBJ1-1, with TRBD1 identical over 9 bases. There are 16 residues in the CDR3. With 5 bases clipped from V and 6 bases from J, the junction kept 13 bases outside the gene matches. The CDR3 loop is CASSLAAPGQGPEAFF. DNA for the CDR3: TGTGCCAGCAGTCTCGCCGCGCCGGGACAGGGCCCTGAAGCTTTCTTT.

This clonotype came up a few times. V usage is TRBV3-1 and J usage is TRBJ1-2; D possibly corresponds to TRBD1 (6 bases). V was clipped by 4 bases and J by 5 bases, with 17 bases between them. The CDR3 runs 15 residues. Germline CDR1 and CDR2: LGHDT and YNNKEL (reference sequence). CDR3: CASSPSPGTTYGYTF. As DNA, the CDR3 is TGTGCCAGCAGCCCCTCACCCGGGACAACGTATGGCTACACCTTC.

The V call is TRBV5-1, the J call TRBJ2-7; 7 bases map to TRBD1. V trimming: 4 bases; J trimming: 3 bases; junction bases outside the gene matches: 7. Germline values: CDR1 SGHRS, CDR2 YFSETQ. This CDR3 region has 14 residues. CDR3 sequence (DNA): TGCGCCAGCAGCCCGACAGGGACCCACTACGAGCAGTACTTC. Amino acid sequence: CASSPTGTHYEQYF. Combining the CDR3 with reference TRBV5-1 and TRBJ2-7 gives the whole variable domain KAGVTQTPRYLIKTRGQQVTLSCSPISGHRSVSWYQQTPGQGLQFLFEYFSETQRNKGNFPGRFSGRQFSNSRSEMNVSTLELGDSALYLCASSPTGTHYEQYFGPGTRLTVT.

The V and J genes are TRBV12-3 or TRBV12-4 and TRBJ1-2, with TRBD1 matching 7 bases. The CDR3 spans 12 residues. The V segment lost 10 bases and the J segment 4 bases; nucleotides outside the gene matches: 6. CDR3 DNA sequence: TGTGCCACGCGAACAGGGGCCTATGGCTACACCTTC. It specifies CATRTGAYGYTF.

Ten or more counts support this clonotype. The genes are TRBV7-3 and TRBJ2-3; 7 nucleotides match TRBD2. Germline loops: CDR1 SGHTA, CDR2 FQGTGA. CDR3 length: 17 residues. Unmatched junction bases numbered 11, after V lost 5 bases and J lost 0 bases. CDR3 coding DNA: TGTGCCAGCAGCCTGGGGCCTAGCGGCCTTAGCACAGATACGCAGTATTTT. Its protein is CASSLGPSGLSTDTQYF.

This clonotype was seen a handful of times. This chain connects TRBV4-3 to TRBJ2-4; TRBD1 matches at 7 bases. The length of the CDR3 is 15 residues. CDR1 and CDR2 (germline): LGHNA, YSLEER. Trimming at V came to 0 bases and at J to 7 bases, leaving 6 bases not matched to a gene. The CDR3, as DNA: TGCGCCAGCAGCCAAGAAGAAGGGGGCTGGAACATTCAGTACTTC. Its translation is CASSQEEGGWNIQYF.

CDR3 loop: CASSRDRGAYNEQFF. In DNA, the CDR3 is TGTGCCAGCAGCCGTGACAGGGGAGCCTACAATGAGCAGTTCTTC. This chain uses TRBV7-8 with TRBJ2-1; 8 bases align to TRBD1. Germline V CDR1 and CDR2: SGHVS, FQNEAQ. Unmatched junction bases numbered 5, after V lost 5 bases and J lost 2 bases. This CDR3 contains 15 residues. The full variable domain, with the rest looked up from reference TRBV7-8 and TRBJ2-1, is GAGVSQSPRYKVAKRGQDVALRCDPISGHVSLFWYQQALGQGPEFLTYFQNEAQLDKSGLPSDRFFAERPEGSVSTLKIQRTQQEDSAVYLCASSRDRGAYNEQFFGPGTRLTVL.

This rearrangement joins TRBV4-2 to TRBJ1-1, with D uncertain. The CDR3 has 11 residues. Trimming left V 2 bases short and J 7 bases short, with 5 bases between. The germline V gene has CDR1 LGHNA and CDR2 YNFKEQ. CDR3 coding DNA: TGTGCCAGCAGCCAAACAAATGAAGCTTTCTTT. Amino acid sequence: CASSQTNEAFF.

This clonotype showed up just a few times. V usage is TRBV21-1 and J usage is TRBJ2-5. TRBV21-1 is tagged as a pseudogene. CDR3 size: 12 residues. For the CDR3, the DNA is TGTGCCAGCAGGCAGGAACAAGAGACCCAGTACTTC. Its translation is CASRQEQETQYF.

The rearrangement links TRBV2 to TRBJ2-7, with D perhaps TRBD2 (6 bases). The CDR3 length is 14 residues. CDR1 SNHLY and CDR2 FYNNEI come from the germline V gene. V gave up 4 bases and J gave up 0 bases, with 10 bases separating them. CDR3 protein: CASSAGGDSYEQYF. The CDR3, as DNA: TGTGCCAGCAGTGCCGGAGGGGACTCCTACGAGCAGTACTTC.

This clonotype was picked up a small number of times. The chain is built from TRBV14 and TRBJ1-6; 7 bases map to TRBD1. The CDR3 spans 16 residues. V shed 0 bases and J 7 bases; nucleotides not matched to a gene: 6. Germline CDR1 is SGHDN and CDR2 is FVKESK. The CDR3 region has the DNA TGTGCCAGCAGCCAAGATAAGGGACAGAAGAATTCACCCCTCCACTTT. It translates to CASSQDKGQKNSPLHF.

This clonotype was seen at least ten times. This chain uses TRBV7-9 with TRBJ1-1; 11 nucleotides agree with TRBD1. Trimming removed 1 base from V and 6 bases from J; junction bases left unmatched: 1. CDR1 and CDR2 from the germline V gene are SEHNR and FQNEAQ (reference sequence). The CDR3 sequence is 14 residues long. CDR3 sequence (DNA): TGTGCCAGCAGCTTAGAGGGACAGGGGGCTGAAGCTTTCTTT. Protein sequence: CASSLEGQGAEAFF.

The sample holds a few counts of this clonotype. V gene TRBV12-3 or TRBV12-4 combines with J gene TRBJ2-1; 10 bases line up with TRBD2. The V segment lost 9 bases and the J segment 13 bases; nucleotides outside the gene matches: 12. The CDR3 runs to 13 residues. CDR3: CASKAPGLAPQFF. As DNA, the CDR3 is TGTGCCAGTAAGGCACCGGGACTAGCGCCACAGTTCTTC.

This chain joins TRBV5-1 and TRBJ2-7; 8 nucleotides line up with TRBD1. This CDR3 has 13 residues. Germline values: CDR1 SGHRS, CDR2 YFSETQ. Trimming cost V 4 bases and J 3 bases; bases outside gene matches: 3. The CDR3 here is CASSQGQVYEQYF. The CDR3 DNA reads as TGCGCCAGCAGCCAGGGACAGGTCTACGAGCAGTACTTC. The whole variable domain, remainder taken from reference TRBV5-1 and TRBJ2-7, is KAGVTQTPRYLIKTRGQQVTLSCSPISGHRSVSWYQQTPGQGLQFLFEYFSETQRNKGNFPGRFSGRQFSNSRSEMNVSTLELGDSALYLCASSQGQVYEQYFGPGTRLTVT.

A few counts support this clonotype. This sequence joins TRBV19 and TRBJ1-1, with 10 positions matching TRBD1. The CDR3 length is 14 residues. With 3 bases clipped from V and 3 bases from J, the junction kept 1 base outside the gene matches. Germline CDR1 is LNHDA and CDR2 is SQIVND (reference sequence). The CDR3: CASSMGQGHTEAFF. CDR3 in DNA: TGTGCCAGTAGTATGGGACAGGGGCACACTGAAGCTTTCTTT.

The chain joins TRBV6-5 to TRBJ1-1; D remains ambiguous. V shed 9 bases and J shed 1 base, with 9 bases lying between them. CDR1 and CDR2 (germline): MNHEY, SVGAGI. CDR3 length: 12 amino acids. CDR3 nucleotides: TGTGCCAGTCAGAAAGGGAACACTGAAGCTTTCTTT. Its protein is CASQKGNTEAFF.

The V call is TRBV20-1, the J call TRBJ2-1; D tentatively fits TRBD1 or TRBD2 (5 bases each). Germline V CDR1 and CDR2: DFQATT, SNEGSKA (reference sequence). V gave up 2 bases and J gave up 4 bases, with 15 bases separating them. The CDR3 runs to 15 residues. The DNA of the CDR3 is TGCAGTGCTAGACTATTAGGGACGGTGTACAATGAGCAGTTCTTC. This codes for CSARLLGTVYNEQFF.

The sample holds one count of this clonotype. The CDR3 here is CASSLERTVTYNEQFF. The CDR3 DNA follows: TGTGCCAGCAGCTTGGAGCGGACGGTGACCTACAATGAGCAGTTCTTC. The chain combines TRBV5-8 with TRBJ2-1, with a tentative D call TRBD2 (5 bases). This CDR3 has 16 residues. Germline values: CDR1 SGHTS, CDR2 YDEGEE. V was pared by 0 bases and J by 2 bases, with 12 bases between.

This clonotype was seen only a few times. The chain joins TRBV29-1 to TRBJ2-5; 9 nucleotides align to TRBD2. This CDR3 spans 14 amino acids. Per germline, CDR1 SQVTM and CDR2 ANQGSEA. V lost 5 bases and J lost 5; bases outside the gene matches: 9. For the CDR3, the DNA is TGCAGCGTTACGGTAGCGGGAGACGGTGAGACCCAGTACTTC. Amino acids: CSVTVAGDGETQYF.